The 2 T cell receptor beta chains reported below all come from one sample, sequenced in a study of shared clonotypes between healthy human individuals. Sequencing used immunoSEQ multiplex PCR; TCRdb keeps in-frame clones, though not all of them. In the table there are fewer than 650,000 clones, around 78% of which are singletons. The specimen sequenced was PBMCs. Receptors were obtained from a woman in her 40s in good health. Some clones in this sample may be carry-over from other donors' samples.

This clone came up once. J is TRBJ2-7 and V is TRBV5-4; 13 bases match TRBD2. This CDR3 has 16 amino acids. Trimming at V came to 0 bases and at J to 4 bases, leaving 4 bases not matched to a gene. Germline V lookup: CDR1 SGHNT, CDR2 YYREEE (reference sequence). DNA of the CDR3: TGTGCCAGCAGCTTGGCCGTGACTAGCGGGAGGTACGAGCAGTACTTC. Its translation: CASSLAVTSGRYEQYF. Using reference TRBV5-4 and TRBJ2-7 for the parts outside the CDR3, the full variable domain is ETGVTQSPTHLIKTRGQQVTLRCSSQSGHNTVSWYQQALGQGPQFIFQYYREEENGRGNFPPRFSGLQFPNYSSELNVNALELDDSALYLCASSLAVTSGRYEQYFGPGTRLTVT.

This clone has just a few counts. DNA of the CDR3: TGTGCCAGCAGCAACAGGGGCAACTTCTATGGCTACACCTTC. As protein: CASSNRGNFYGYTF. The rearrangement uses TRBV6-5 and TRBJ1-2; TRBD1 aligns across 7 bases. Germline V CDR1 and CDR2: MNHEY, SVGAGI. This CDR3 is 14 amino acids long. V shed 6 bases and J 4 bases; nucleotides not matched to a gene: 8.